These 28 T cell receptor beta chains share one sample of origin, sequenced in a study of blood T cell repertoires in COVID-19. Sequencing used immunoSEQ multiplex PCR; TCRdb keeps in-frame clones, though not all of them. Altogether 150,000 to 200,000 clones are present, roughly 88% being singletons, with the ten largest covering roughly 15%. Sequences were obtained from PBMCs or T cells enriched from blood (not recorded which). These receptor sequences come from a man aged 45 to 65 who had recovered from COVID-19.

This clone was detected once. The chain links TRBV5-1 to TRBJ1-2, with TRBD1 identical over 11 bases. Germline CDR1 SGHRS, CDR2 YFSETQ. There are 15 residues in the CDR3. V shed 3 bases and J 6 bases; nucleotides not matched to a gene: 7. CDR3 amino acids: CASSSRTGGAHGYTF. As DNA, the CDR3 is TGCGCCAGCAGCTCCAGGACAGGGGGCGCTCATGGCTACACCTTC.

Of note for this clone: The conserved phenylalanine or tryptophan normally closing the CDR3 is absent here, so this likely arose from a read error. The DNA is left out, because the CDR3 cannot be placed on it with certainty; the CDR3 is given as TCRdb lists it. V gene TRBV7-8 combines with J gene TRBJ2-7; TRBD1, the D gene given by the table, was not confirmed from the DNA. Germline V gene lookup returns CDR1 SGHVS and CDR2 FQNEAQ. Termini included, the CDR3 measures 12 amino acids. The CDR3 spells CASSLGGGTLQA.

V usage is TRBV12-2 and J usage is TRBJ1-5. TRBV12-2 corresponds to a pseudogene. This CDR3 has 20 amino acids. The CDR3 DNA reads TGTGCAAGTCGCTTACAAGGTACCCCTCTTTTAGCTTCTAGCAATCAGCCCCAGCATTTT. Translation: CASRLQGTPLLASSNQPQHF.

V usage is TRBV6-4 and J usage is TRBJ1-2; 8 nucleotides line up with TRBD1. Germline CDR1 and CDR2: MRHNA and SNTAGT. After removal of 4 bases from V and 2 bases from J, the junction contained 0 bases not matched to a gene. The length of the CDR3 is 13 residues. CDR3 nucleotides: TGTGCCAGCAGTGCAGGGGGCAACTATGGCTACACCTTC. Translation: CASSAGGNYGYTF.

The V and J genes are TRBV2 and TRBJ1-2; D is possibly TRBD1 (6 bases). Germline CDR1 SNHLY, CDR2 FYNNEI. CDR3 length: 14 residues. The ends were cut back, 3 bases at V and 5 bases at J, with 13 bases in the middle. The CDR3 nucleotides are TGTGCCAGCAGTGACAGGGGACCGGAATATGGCTACACCTTC. It codes for CASSDRGPEYGYTF. Complete variable domain (other parts from reference TRBV2 and TRBJ1-2): EPEVTQTPSHQVTQMGQEVILRCVPISNHLYFYWYRQILGQKVEFLVSFYNNEISEKSEIFDDQFSVERPDGSNFTLKIRSTKLEDSAMYFCASSDRGPEYGYTFGSGTRLTVV.

The V and J genes are TRBV5-1 and TRBJ1-4; no clear D. Germline V gives CDR1 SGHRS, CDR2 YFSETQ. This CDR3 spans 14 amino acids. V was pared by 3 bases and J by 5 bases, with 11 bases between. CDR3 residues: CASSYNGENEKLFF. The DNA for the CDR3 is TGCGCCAGCAGCTACAACGGGGAAAATGAAAAACTGTTTTTT.

V is TRBV2 and J is TRBJ1-5, with 9 bases identical to TRBD1. Germline V gives CDR1 SNHLY, CDR2 FYNNEI. The CDR3 spans 16 residues. The V and J ends lost 6 bases and 1 base, in that order; junction bases with no gene match: 7. The CDR3 region is CASRDRGSRSNQPQHF. In DNA, the CDR3 is TGTGCCAGCAGGGACAGGGGCTCCCGGAGCAATCAGCCCCAGCATTTT.

This chain connects TRBV3-1 (or the pseudogene TRBV3-2) to TRBJ1-1, with TRBD1 identical over 7 bases. Germline V gene lookup returns CDR1 LGHDT and CDR2 YNNKEL (reference sequence). The CDR3 covers 15 residues. The V gene end was trimmed by 6 bases and the J gene end by 4 bases; junction bases not matched to a gene: 11. The CDR3, as DNA: TGTGCCAGCAGTCGACAGGGTATATGGGTCACTGAAGCTTTCTTT. This gives the protein CASSRQGIWVTEAFF.

This chain links TRBV2 with TRBJ1-1; TRBD1 is a possible D gene (6 bases). V gave up 7 bases and J gave up 4 bases, with 16 bases separating them. Germline CDR1 SNHLY, CDR2 FYNNEI. The CDR3 length is 14 residues. The CDR3: CASISGGAFTEAFF. The CDR3 coding sequence is TGTGCCAGCATCAGTGGGGGGGCGTTCACTGAAGCTTTCTTT.

The chain carries TRBV7-6 and TRBJ2-1, with D unresolved. V lost 3 bases and J lost 5, with 5 bases in between. Germline V gives CDR1 SGHVS, CDR2 FNYEAQ. The CDR3 is made up of 12 amino acids. CDR3 loop: CASSFADNEQFF. The CDR3 DNA follows: TGTGCCAGCAGCTTTGCGGACAATGAGCAGTTCTTC.

The genes are TRBV2 and TRBJ2-5, with TRBD1 matching 10 bases. CDR1 is SNHLY and CDR2 is FYNNEI in the germline V gene. CDR3 size: 13 residues. V trimming: 3 bases; J trimming: 6 bases; junction bases outside the gene matches: 1. CDR3 nucleotide sequence: TGTGCCAGCAGTGAGGACAGGGGGAAGACCCAGTACTTC. Translated, it gives CASSEDRGKTQYF.

The chain couples TRBV7-6 to TRBJ2-7; D perhaps matches TRBD2 (5 bases). Germline V lookup: CDR1 SGHVS, CDR2 FNYEAQ. Between the trimmed V and J ends, which lost 4 bases and 5 bases, there was a span of 9 bases. The CDR3 runs 12 residues. As DNA, the CDR3 is TGTGCCAGCAGCTCAGGACTGGACGAGCAGTACTTC. It specifies CASSSGLDEQYF.

The chain recombines TRBV9 with TRBJ2-2; the match to TRBD1 covers 12 bases. The V segment lost 7 bases and the J segment 3 bases; nucleotides outside the gene matches: 10. The CDR3 totals 17 residues. Germline CDR1 is SGDLS and CDR2 is YYNGEE. CDR3 sequence: CASAAWDRGPDTGELFF. CDR3 bases: TGTGCCAGCGCAGCCTGGGACAGGGGGCCGGACACCGGGGAGCTGTTTTTT.

The chain employs TRBV7-8 and TRBJ2-1; D is perhaps TRBD2 (7 bases). Trimming pared 5 bases from V and 1 base from J, leaving 24 bases between. The length of the CDR3 is 19 residues. Germline assignment: CDR1 SGHVS and CDR2 FQNEAQ. The chain's CDR3 is CASSDWGAAGAGSYNEQFF. CDR3 DNA sequence: TGTGCCAGCAGCGATTGGGGTGCGGCGGGGGCCGGGTCCTACAATGAGCAGTTCTTC.

The chain couples TRBV6-4 to TRBJ1-5; tentative D call: TRBD1 (6 bases). This CDR3 contains 15 residues. CDR1 is MRHNA and CDR2 is SNTAGT in the germline V gene. The V end lost 2 bases, the J end lost 2 bases, and 10 bases lay between the germline ends. CDR3 in amino acids: CASSDVRTGNQPQHF. The CDR3 nucleotides are TGTGCCAGCAGTGACGTCAGGACAGGCAATCAGCCCCAGCATTTT.

The chain recombines TRBV18 with TRBJ2-3; TRBD2 matches at 7 bases. The CDR3 extends over 18 amino acids. Trimming at V came to 0 bases and at J to 1 base, leaving 10 bases not matched to a gene. From germline, CDR1 is KGHSH and CDR2 LQKENI. The chain's CDR3 is CASSPPRAGMFGTDTQYF. The CDR3, as DNA: TGTGCCAGCTCACCACCGAGAGCGGGGATGTTCGGCACAGATACGCAGTATTTT.

The V gene is TRBV5-6, the J gene TRBJ2-3, with a weak D call TRBD1 (6 bases). Trimming stripped 9 bases from V and 4 bases from J, with 24 bases between. This CDR3 has 16 amino acids. The germline gives CDR1 SGHDT, CDR2 YYEEEE. CDR3 nucleotide sequence: TGTGCCACCCATCGGAAGGGGACATTGGGGGCAGATACGCAGTATTTT. This codes for CATHRKGTLGADTQYF.

This chain connects TRBV11-2 to TRBJ1-3; D remains ambiguous. CDR1 is SGHAT and CDR2 is FQNNGV in the germline V gene. V lost 0 bases, J lost 0 bases, and 15 bases lay in between. The CDR3 loop spans 18 amino acids. The CDR3 bases are TGTGCCAGCAGCTTAGATTTTTTATATAGCTCCTCTGGAAACACCATATATTTT. Translating it yields CASSLDFLYSSSGNTIYF.

The rearrangement uses TRBV27 and TRBJ1-1; the D gene is possibly TRBD1 (5 bases). Germline V CDR1 and CDR2: MNHEY, SMNVEV (reference sequence). Trimming removed 3 bases at V and 6 bases at J, with 17 bases between. The CDR3 is 15 amino acids. As DNA, the CDR3 is TGTGCCAGCAGTTTTTCGGGGGTAAGAGCCGCTGAAGCTTTCTTT. Protein: CASSFSGVRAAEAFF.

The rearrangement uses TRBV18 and TRBJ1-4; 8 bases fit TRBD1. With V trimmed by 3 bases and J by 0 bases, 3 bases remained unmatched. This CDR3 has 16 amino acids. Germline CDR1 is KGHSH and CDR2 is LQKENI. CDR3 nucleotides: TGTGCCAGCTCACCTACAGGGGGAGCAACTAATGAAAAACTGTTTTTT. Its protein product is CASSPTGGATNEKLFF. The full variable domain, rest sourced from reference TRBV18 and TRBJ1-4, is NAGVMQNPRHLVRRRGQEARLRCSPMKGHSHVYWYRQLPEEGLKFMVYLQKENIIDESGMPKERFSAEFPKEGPSILRIQQVVRGDSAAYFCASSPTGGATNEKLFFGSGTQLSVL.

The genes are TRBV5-4 and TRBJ2-7; 9 bases agree with TRBD2. This CDR3 is built from 15 residues. The trim removed 4 bases at V and 3 bases at J, leaving 8 bases unmatched. Germline V gene data show CDR1 as SGHNT and CDR2 as YYREEE (reference sequence). CDR3 bases: TGTGCCAGCAGCCCCCAGCGGGGGGTCCTCTACGAGCAGTACTTC. It is translated as CASSPQRGVLYEQYF.

This clone has only one observation. The chain is built from TRBV6-1 and TRBJ1-2; TRBD1 might be the D (5 bases). Germline CDR1 and CDR2: MNHNS and SASEGT. Trimming shortened V by 1 base and J by 12 bases, and 9 bases separated the two germline ends. This CDR3 region has 11 residues. The CDR3 here is CASSEVWGHTF. The CDR3 DNA reads as TGTGCCAGCAGTGAAGTGTGGGGCCACACCTTC.

The rearrangement links TRBV6-4 to TRBJ1-5; TRBD1 matches 11 bases. There are 17 residues in the CDR3. V shed 4 bases and J 1 base; nucleotides not matched to a gene: 6. CDR1 MRHNA and CDR2 SNTAGT come from the germline V gene. The CDR3: CASSAGQGARSNQPQHF. The DNA of the CDR3 is TGTGCCAGCAGTGCCGGACAGGGGGCGAGAAGCAATCAGCCCCAGCATTTT.

This clone was detected many times. The chain uses TRBV10-1 and TRBJ2-1; TRBD2 is a possible D gene (6 bases). The CDR3 covers 14 residues. The ends were cut back, 3 bases at V and 2 bases at J, with 8 bases in the middle. Germline values: CDR1 WNHNN, CDR2 SYGVQD (reference sequence). CDR3: CASSDGGTYNEQFF. In DNA form, the CDR3 reads TGCGCCAGCAGTGATGGGGGGACCTACAATGAGCAGTTCTTC.

This chain connects TRBV14 to TRBJ1-2; no firm D call. Trimming stripped 1 base from V and 2 bases from J, with 11 bases between. The CDR3 has 15 residues. The germline gives CDR1 SGHDN, CDR2 FVKESK. The chain's CDR3 is CASSQVAGTNYGYTF. Written as DNA, the CDR3 is TGTGCCAGCAGCCAAGTCGCAGGAACGAACTATGGCTACACCTTC.

This rearrangement joins TRBV30 to TRBJ1-5; D not resolved. Trimming left V 2 bases short and J 6 bases short, with 14 bases between. This CDR3 comprises 14 residues. Germline CDR1 GTSNPN, CDR2 SVGIG (reference sequence). The CDR3 DNA is TGTGCCTGGAGTAGTGGTGCGGGTTTTCAGCCCCAGCATTTT. Translating gives CAWSSGAGFQPQHF.

V and J are TRBV12-3 or TRBV12-4 and TRBJ1-1; possibly TRBD1 for D (6 bases). Trimming left V 8 bases short and J 4 bases short, with 14 bases between. This CDR3 has 13 amino acids. The CDR3 DNA reads as TGTGCCAGCCGTTGGGCAGGGGTCACTGAAGCTTTCTTT. It translates to CASRWAGVTEAFF.

This clone has a single count. The V and J genes are TRBV23-1 and TRBJ1-1; 10 bases align to TRBD1. TRBV23-1 is an ORF, with its function uncertain. Trimming removed 2 bases from V and 4 bases from J; junction bases left unmatched: 16. The CDR3 has 19 residues. DNA for the CDR3: TGCGCCAGCAGTCAAACCCCGCCGGGACAGGGGACGGAGGGCACTGAAGCTTTCTTT. As protein: CASSQTPPGQGTEGTEAFF.